This T cell receptor (beta chain) originates from a study of blood T cells in healthy people across ages. The use of a sample-barcoded 5' primer and a J-beta primer mix characterized a second PCR of roughly 7 to 11 cycles. The template-switch adaptor was a 5' adaptor with 12 random nucleotides. It tagged each cDNA molecule. TCRdb re-called the 5' RACE reads through MiXCR, storing one row per CDR3 protein. This repertoire shows some 900,000 distinct CDR3 sequences, around 48% found once; its top ten account for around 15%. CDR3 size: 14 residues. Germline values: CDR1 MDHEN, CDR2 SYDVKM. A few counts support this clonotype.

The TCR was taken from a man aged 25 to 40 in good health. Input material: blood. The J gene is TRBJ2-4, the V gene TRBV28; no definite D call. The end of the DNA is better explained by TRBJ2-7, so the J call may be wrong. In DNA, the CDR3 is TGTGCCAGCAGGCCGAGTGGGTCGATCTACGAGCAGTACTTC. As protein: CASRPSGSIYEQYF.